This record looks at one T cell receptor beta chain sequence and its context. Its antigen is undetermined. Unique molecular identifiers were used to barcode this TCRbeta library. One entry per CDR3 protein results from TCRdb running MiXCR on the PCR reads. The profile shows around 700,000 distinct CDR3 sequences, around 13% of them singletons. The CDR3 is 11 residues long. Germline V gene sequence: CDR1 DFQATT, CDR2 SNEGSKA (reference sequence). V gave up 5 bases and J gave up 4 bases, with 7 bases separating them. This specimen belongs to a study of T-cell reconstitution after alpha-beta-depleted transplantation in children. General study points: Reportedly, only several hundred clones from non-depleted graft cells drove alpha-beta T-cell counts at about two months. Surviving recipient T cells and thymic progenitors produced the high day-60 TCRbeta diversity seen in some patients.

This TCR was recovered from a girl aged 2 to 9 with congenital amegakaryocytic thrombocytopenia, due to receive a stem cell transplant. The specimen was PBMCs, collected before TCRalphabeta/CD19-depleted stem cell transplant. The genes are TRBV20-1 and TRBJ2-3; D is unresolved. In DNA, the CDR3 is TGCAGTGCTTCCCCGGCAGATACGCAGTATTTT. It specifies CSASPADTQYF.